The clone carrying this T cell receptor beta chain was picked up a small number of times. What it binds is not known. This may arise from a read error, as a much more abundant clone is one base away. At the DNA level, this CDR3 is encoded by other sequences in the same sample as well. CCR7-negative CD45RA+ TemRA cells were combined with CD45RO+ cells to form CD8 memory. This entry comes from a study of shared clonotypes between healthy human individuals. General study points: Sampling covered nothing but blood. Tissue TCR repertoires likely differ from those found in blood. Compared with clonotypes that all four donors shared, non-shared clonotypes had lower generation probabilities. Naive subsets typically showed greater estimated richness than memory subsets.

Germline V gene data show CDR1 as MNHNS and CDR2 as SASEGT. The CDR3 extends over 11 amino acids. V gave up 1 base and J gave up 6 bases, with 3 bases separating them. Produced via immunoSEQ multiplex PCR; TCRdb's table is partial and in-frame only. The sample holds about 320,000 clones, 80% to 90% seen once. The clonotype was recovered from a young man in good health. The sequencing sample was made of memory CD8+ T cells sorted from blood. Subset meaning: CD45RO+ cells pooled with CCR7-negative TemRA cells. The chain carries TRBV6-1 and TRBJ1-1; D unclear. The CDR3 loop reads CASSEVAEAFF. The CDR3 DNA sequence: TGTGCCAGCAGTGAAGTGGCTGAAGCTTTCTTT.